What follows describes a single T cell receptor beta chain. As processed by the authors: Reference gene primer amplification in the assay estimated nucleated cell counts. The protocol was immunoSEQ multiplex PCR, while the TCRdb copy is restricted to in-frame clones and leaves out a portion. V and J calls and clone size come straight from that table; D and trimming were deduced from the DNA. The repertoire holds approximately 40,000 clones, around three quarters seen once, with 38% in the top ten. The sample comes from a study of blood T cell repertoires in COVID-19. Study-level information: T cells, B-cell-depleted T cells, or PBMCs supplied cDNA or gDNA.

This TCR was recovered from a man older than 75 with active or convalescent COVID-19. The sample consisted of peripheral blood.

The CDR3: CASSLGGGTGELFF. CDR3 in DNA: TGTGCCAGCAGTCTCGGGGGAGGGACCGGGGAGCTGTTTTTT. This chain uses TRBV27 with TRBJ2-2; 7 bases are a match to TRBD2. This CDR3 comprises 14 residues. The germline V gene encodes CDR1 MNHEY and CDR2 SMNVEV (reference sequence). The V gene end was trimmed by 5 bases and the J gene end by 5 bases; junction bases not matched to a gene: 5.